These 10 T cell receptor beta chains were sequenced from one sample in a study of shared clonotypes between healthy human individuals (dated by TCRdb to 2019 to 2021). The library was generated by the immunoSEQ multiplex PCR assay. TCRdb re-hosts the immuneACCESS table, in-frame sequences only. Its copies lack some clones; in the studies checked, an unresolved V gene accounts for under half of them, and the cause for the rest is not known. Counted in this sample were some 900,000 clones; less than 85% of them appeared once. Approximately 1.5% of the sample comes from the top ten. The sequencing input was memory CD4+ T cells sorted from blood. The sample's cell subset or site label, in plain terms: CD45RA-negative fraction. The receptors derive from a man between 18 and 29 years old in good health.

The V call is TRBV5-1, the J call TRBJ2-3, with 9 positions matching TRBD2. This CDR3 has 17 amino acids. The V gene's germline CDR1 is SGHRS and CDR2 YFSETQ. With 4 bases clipped from V and 0 bases from J, the junction kept 9 bases outside the gene matches. The CDR3 loop is CASSRGASGVSTDTQYF. As DNA, the CDR3 is TGCGCCAGCAGCCGGGGGGCTAGCGGGGTAAGCACAGATACGCAGTATTTT. Variable domain in full (rest from reference TRBV5-1 and TRBJ2-3): KAGVTQTPRYLIKTRGQQVTLSCSPISGHRSVSWYQQTPGQGLQFLFEYFSETQRNKGNFPGRFSGRQFSNSRSEMNVSTLELGDSALYLCASSRGASGVSTDTQYFGPGTRLTVL.

V usage is TRBV2 and J usage is TRBJ1-1; no clear D. The V end was cut by 3 bases, the J end by 0 bases, with 5 bases between. Germline CDR1 SNHLY, CDR2 FYNNEI. This CDR3 comprises 13 residues. The CDR3 DNA sequence: TGTGCCAGCAGTGAGGCCATGAACACTGAAGCTTTCTTT. Translation gives CASSEAMNTEAFF.

V usage is TRBV7-2 and J usage is TRBJ2-7; TRBD1 might be the D (7 bases). Between the trimmed V and J ends, which lost 5 bases and 7 bases, there was a span of 18 bases. The CDR3 sequence is 14 residues long. Germline CDR1 is SGHTA and CDR2 is FQGNSA. CDR3 nucleotides: TGTGCCAGCAGCATCCCGGGCAGGGGGAGGGAGCAGTACTTC. It translates to CASSIPGRGREQYF.

V usage is TRBV7-2 and J usage is TRBJ1-2; D might be TRBD1 (5 bases). Germline CDR1 is SGHTA and CDR2 is FQGNSA. The V end lost 1 base, the J end lost 1 base, and 22 bases lay between the germline ends. This CDR3 is 19 amino acids long. CDR3 nucleotide sequence: TGTGCCAGCAGCTTAGGAGCCCGAGGACATGGGACTTTTAACTATGGCTACACCTTC. Residues: CASSLGARGHGTFNYGYTF.

This clone was seen only a few times. The V gene is TRBV19, the J gene TRBJ2-1; 7 bases fit TRBD2. Germline CDR1 and CDR2: LNHDA and SQIVND (reference sequence). The CDR3 has 14 residues. After removal of 8 bases from V and 0 bases from J, the junction contained 4 bases not matched to a gene. The CDR3 protein is CASGAGSSYNEQFF. The DNA of the CDR3 is TGTGCCAGTGGAGCGGGGAGCTCCTACAATGAGCAGTTCTTC.

In DNA, the CDR3 is TGTGCCAGCAGTGCCACTAGCGGGAGGGCCGCGCAGTACTTC. Encoded protein: CASSATSGRAAQYF. The genes are TRBV6-1 and TRBJ2-7; 13 bases map to TRBD2. The V gene end was trimmed by 4 bases and the J gene end by 9 bases; junction bases not matched to a gene: 6. The CDR3 runs to 14 residues. Germline CDR1 reads MNHNS; CDR2 reads SASEGT.

There are a few counts of this clone. The chain uses TRBV28 and TRBJ2-7; 7 nucleotides agree with TRBD2. V shed 1 base and J 7 bases; nucleotides not matched to a gene: 10. CDR1 MDHEN and CDR2 SYDVKM come from the germline V gene. This CDR3 has 15 residues. The CDR3 DNA is TGTGCCAGCAGTTTATATGGGGCGGGGGTCAATGAGCAGTACTTC. This translates into CASSLYGAGVNEQYF. The full variable domain, with the rest looked up from reference TRBV28 and TRBJ2-7, is DVKVTQSSRYLVKRTGEKVFLECVQDMDHENMFWYRQDPGLGLRLIYFSYDVKMKEKGDIPEGYSVSREKKERFSLILESASTNQTSMYLCASSLYGAGVNEQYFGPGTRLTVT.

This clone appeared a single time. The chain employs TRBV6-1 and TRBJ1-2; D not resolved. Trimming left V 4 bases short and J 2 bases short, with 5 bases between. CDR1 and CDR2 (germline): MNHNS, SASEGT. The CDR3 loop spans 12 amino acids. This CDR3 is CASSAINYGYTF. The CDR3 DNA follows: TGTGCCAGCAGTGCGATAAACTATGGCTACACCTTC.

This clone has more than one count but fewer than ten. The chain combines TRBV6-6 with TRBJ1-6, with D perhaps TRBD1 (5 bases). With 9 bases removed from V and 6 bases from J, the gap between germline ends came to 15 bases. CDR3 length: 14 amino acids. Germline lookup yields CDR1 MNHNY and CDR2 SVGAGI (reference sequence). In nucleotides, the CDR3 is TGTGCCAGTACCCGGGGACTGACTAATTCACCCCTCCACTTT. This codes for CASTRGLTNSPLHF.

V is TRBV30 and J is TRBJ2-3; 8 bases agree with TRBD2. Germline CDR1 reads GTSNPN; CDR2 reads SVGIG (reference sequence). The CDR3 contains 14 residues. With 3 bases clipped from V and 6 bases from J, the junction kept 8 bases outside the gene matches. CDR3 bases: TGTGCCTGGAGACTCGGGGGGGCCCTGGATACGCAGTATTTT. This encodes CAWRLGGALDTQYF. The complete variable domain, with remaining parts taken from reference TRBV30 and TRBJ2-3, reads SQTIHQWPATLVQPVGSPLSLECTVEGTSNPNLYWYRQAAGRGLQLLFYSVGIGQISSEVPQNLSASRPQDRQFILSSKKLLLSDSGFYLCAWRLGGALDTQYFGPGTRLTVL.